The 7 T cell receptor beta chains below come from one sample, sequenced in a study of blood T cell repertoires in COVID-19. Only in-frame clones appear in the TCRdb table, and some are missing; sequencing was by immunoSEQ multiplex PCR. The sample holds tens of thousands of clones, around nine tenths seen once. The sample consisted of peripheral blood. Receptor source: a human donor in a cohort sampled during active COVID-19. The donor label of this sample is uncertain.

The rearrangement uses TRBV5-6 and TRBJ2-2, with D possibly TRBD2 on 5 matching bases. CDR3 size: 16 residues. Germline CDR1 is SGHDT and CDR2 is YYEEEE. V lost 2 bases, J lost 4 bases, and 15 bases lay in between. The CDR3 protein is CASSFGTSGSTGELFF. The CDR3 DNA reads TGTGCCAGCAGCTTCGGCACCTCGGGGTCCACCGGGGAGCTGTTTTTT.

CDR3 DNA: TGCGCCAGCAGCCGTGGGGTAGCGGAATACGCAGATACGCAGTATTTT. Protein: CASSRGVAEYADTQYF. V and J are TRBV5-1 and TRBJ2-3, with a possible D match to TRBD2 (6 bases). Trimming stripped 4 bases from V and 4 bases from J, with 19 bases between. Looked up from germline, CDR1 is SGHRS and CDR2 is YFSETQ. CDR3 length equals 16 residues.

This clone was counted once. This chain uses TRBV28 with TRBJ1-5, with 12 bases identical to TRBD1. The CDR3 extends over 18 amino acids. The ends lost 4 bases at V and 0 bases at J; junction bases unmatched: 7. Germline V gene sequence: CDR1 MDHEN, CDR2 SYDVKM. CDR3 loop: CASSSLGTGGYSNQPQHF. The CDR3, as DNA: TGTGCCAGCAGTTCACTTGGGACAGGGGGCTATAGCAATCAGCCCCAGCATTTT.

The chain carries TRBV19 and TRBJ2-3, with D possibly being TRBD2 (5 bases). Trimming removed 4 bases from V and 3 bases from J, with 8 bases in between. Germline V gene sequence: CDR1 LNHDA, CDR2 SQIVND (reference sequence). The CDR3 runs 13 residues. The CDR3 DNA is TGTGCCAGTAGTAGGGAGACGACAGATACGCAGTATTTT. Translating it yields CASSRETTDTQYF.

The V call is TRBV6-5, the J call TRBJ2-1, with 11 bases that match TRBD2. Trimming removed 5 bases from V and 6 bases from J; junction bases left unmatched: 6. CDR1 MNHEY and CDR2 SVGAGI come from the germline V gene. The CDR3 sequence is 15 residues long. The CDR3 sequence: CASSSSGRAVNEQFF. DNA for the CDR3: TGTGCCAGCAGTAGTAGCGGGAGGGCCGTCAATGAGCAGTTCTTC.

This chain links TRBV6-1 with TRBJ2-5, with 7 bases lining up with TRBD1. Looked up from germline, CDR1 is MNHNS and CDR2 is SASEGT. The CDR3 covers 17 residues. Trimming removed 3 bases from V and 2 bases from J; junction bases left unmatched: 12. The CDR3 is CASSEIRAGGWQETQYF. CDR3 nucleotides: TGTGCCAGCAGTGAGATTAGGGCAGGGGGATGGCAAGAGACCCAGTACTTC.

The gene calls are TRBV6-5 and TRBJ2-7; a possible D gene is TRBD2 (7 bases). The CDR3 is made up of 15 amino acids. The V end was cut by 4 bases, the J end by 5 bases, with 18 bases between. Looked up from germline, CDR1 is MNHEY and CDR2 is SVGAGI. CDR3: CASSWGGALAHEQYF. CDR3 DNA: TGTGCCAGCAGTTGGGGGGGGGCCCTAGCACACGAGCAGTACTTC.